Listed below are T cell receptor beta chains from one sample, sequenced in a study of identical twins. One entry per CDR3 protein results from TCRdb running MiXCR on the 5' RACE reads. The sample has hundreds of thousands of distinct CDR3 sequences; about 20% are singletons. This same sample was also taken into another study, of T cells expressing NK-cell markers.

Material: PBMCs. Receptors were obtained from a young woman in good health. CDR3s include the opening cysteine and the closing phenylalanine or tryptophan. A D gene is named only where the DNA matches it firmly. Clone size appears in some rows only: once, few, many, or a class for an expanded clone.

TRBV6-5	TRBJ2-7	few	NA	CASSYGRVGNSSYEQYF	TGTGCCAGCAGTTACGGCCGGGTCGGTAACAGTTCCTACGAGCAGTACTTC
TRBV24-1	TRBJ1-1	few	NA	CATSDLNPGYTEAFF	TGTGCCACCAGTGATTTAAACCCCGGGTACACTGAAGCTTTCTTT
TRBV7-3	TRBJ1-1	few	TRBD1	CASSSDRSTEAFF	TGTGCCAGCAGCTCGGACAGGAGCACTGAAGCTTTCTTT
TRBV20-1	TRBJ2-1	NA	TRBD2	CSARDRQRGINEQFF	TGCAGTGCTAGAGATCGCCAGCGGGGAATCAATGAGCAGTTCTTC
TRBV20-1	TRBJ2-1	many	TRBD2	CSARVLAGDNEQFF	TGCAGTGCTAGAGTACTAGCGGGAGACAATGAGCAGTTCTTC
TRBV10-2	TRBJ1-1	NA	NA	CASNGAARTEAFF	TGCGCCAGCAATGGGGCAGCACGCACTGAAGCTTTCTTT
TRBV7-9	TRBJ2-3	once	TRBD2	CASSPGGRGASTDTQYF	TGTGCCAGCAGCCCTGGGGGGCGGGGGGCTAGCACAGATACGCAGTATTTT
TRBV20-1	TRBJ2-1	NA	TRBD2	CSARSPSSGRVDEQFF	TGCAGTGCTAGATCCCCCTCTAGCGGGAGGGTAGATGAGCAGTTCTTC
TRBV10-1	TRBJ2-1	few	NA	CASSPGLPYNEQFF	TGCGCCAGCAGCCCAGGGCTGCCCTACAATGAGCAGTTCTTC
TRBV11-2	TRBJ1-2	few	NA	CASSFVSRYGYTF	TGTGCCAGCAGCTTCGTCAGTCGCTATGGCTACACCTTC
TRBV4-3	TRBJ2-3	NA	NA	CASSQDRGEWGTDTQYF	TGCGCCAGCAGCCAAGATAGGGGGGAGTGGGGCACAGATACGCAGTATTTT
TRBV20-1	TRBJ1-2	many	TRBD1	CSAWTGPPVGYTF	TGCAGTGCTTGGACAGGCCCCCCGGTGGGCTACACCTTC
TRBV11-2	TRBJ2-1	NA	NA	CASSPHGPYEQFF	TGTGCCAGCAGCCCCCACGGCCCCTATGAGCAGTTCTTC
TRBV7-9	TRBJ2-1	many	NA	CARALTTSDEQFF	TGTGCCAGAGCCCTTACAACCTCGGATGAGCAGTTCTTC
TRBV6-5	TRBJ2-1	NA	NA	CASSYSGVYNEQFF	TGTGCCAGCAGTTACTCCGGAGTATACAATGAGCAGTTCTTC
TRBV12-3/TRBV12-4	TRBJ2-5	many	TRBD1	CASRGTGIETQYF	TGTGCCAGCAGAGGGACAGGGATAGAGACCCAGTACTTC
TRBV10-3	TRBJ1-5	few	NA	CAISDSGRGYSNQPQHF	TGTGCCATCAGTGACTCAGGGAGGGGGTATAGCAATCAGCCCCAGCATTTT
TRBV7-8	TRBJ2-1	few	TRBD2	CASSYHGGLAGHFYNEQFF	TGTGCCAGCAGCTACCACGGCGGACTAGCGGGCCATTTCTACAATGAGCAGTTCTTC
TRBV7-7	TRBJ2-3	few	NA	CASSRRAGSSADTQYF	TGTGCTAGCAGCCGACGGGCCGGGAGCTCCGCAGATACGCAGTATTTT
TRBV11-3	TRBJ2-5	NA	NA	CASSPLVGQETQYF	TGTGCCAGCAGCCCATTAGTGGGGCAAGAGACCCAGTACTTC
TRBV20-1	TRBJ1-1	NA	NA	CSARDPSGNTEAFF	TGCAGTGCTAGAGATCCGTCTGGGAACACTGAAGCTTTCTTT
TRBV20-1	TRBJ2-1	few	TRBD2	CSARDSGASSYNEQFF	TGCAGTGCTAGAGATAGCGGGGCTAGCTCCTACAATGAGCAGTTCTTC
TRBV12-3/TRBV12-4	TRBJ1-2	NA	TRBD1	CASSSRGVYGYTF	TGTGCCAGCAGCTCCAGGGGGGTCTATGGCTACACCTTC
TRBV11-3	TRBJ2-2	NA	TRBD2	CASSLGTSGSRTGELFF	TGTGCCAGCAGCTTGGGGACTAGCGGGAGCAGGACCGGGGAGCTGTTTTTT
TRBV20-1	TRBJ2-7	NA	NA	CSARDRRSDAAEQYF	TGCAGTGCTAGAGATCGCCGCTCCGACGCAGCTGAGCAGTACTTC
TRBV20-1	TRBJ2-1	many	NA	CSQRGKQGFDEQFF	TGCAGCCAACGTGGGAAACAGGGATTCGATGAGCAGTTCTTC
TRBV27	TRBJ1-2	many	NA	CASSPQLDYGYTF	TGTGCCAGCAGCCCTCAGCTGGACTATGGCTACACCTTC
TRBV9	TRBJ2-2	NA	NA	CASGRLARGGGELFF	TGTGCCAGCGGGCGTTTGGCTAGAGGAGGCGGGGAGCTGTTTTTT
TRBV7-8	TRBJ2-5	few	TRBD1	CASSPNRGLGETQYF	TGTGCCAGCAGCCCCAACAGGGGGCTAGGGGAGACCCAGTACTTC
TRBV29-1	TRBJ2-3	NA	NA	CSVEALKGGDTQYF	TGCAGCGTTGAAGCTCTAAAGGGGGGAGATACGCAGTATTTT
TRBV5-1	TRBJ1-2	NA	NA	CASSLVAVGDYGYTF	TGCGCCAGCAGCTTGGTGGCAGTAGGTGACTATGGCTACACCTTC
TRBV20-1	TRBJ2-3	few	TRBD2	CSAVLAGGAPDTQYF	TGCAGTGCTGTTTTAGCGGGAGGAGCCCCAGATACGCAGTATTTT
TRBV10-2	TRBJ2-1	few	TRBD2	CASSRLAGGLISYNEQFF	TGCGCCAGCAGTCGGCTAGCGGGGGGACTAATCTCCTACAATGAGCAGTTCTTC
TRBV5-1	TRBJ2-1	NA	TRBD2	CASSLVWASGNLGNEQFF	TGCGCCAGCAGCTTGGTTTGGGCTAGCGGGAATTTAGGGAATGAGCAGTTCTTC
TRBV4-2	TRBJ2-3	few	TRBD2	CASSISGGASDTQYF	TGTGCCAGCAGCATTAGCGGGGGGGCATCAGATACGCAGTATTTT
TRBV20-1	TRBJ2-1	NA	NA	CSATTGWGEQFF	TGCAGTGCCACGACCGGCTGGGGTGAGCAGTTCTTC
TRBV20-1	TRBJ2-5	NA	NA	CSARLPQGPGETQYF	TGCAGTGCTAGACTCCCCCAGGGGCCCGGGGAGACCCAGTACTTC
TRBV5-5	TRBJ2-5	few	TRBD1	CASSTYRGPETQYF	TGTGCCAGCAGCACATACAGGGGTCCGGAGACCCAGTACTTC
TRBV15	TRBJ2-3	many	NA	CATSRDGGIGTQYF	TGTGCCACCAGCAGAGATGGAGGGATAGGTACGCAGTATTTT
TRBV30	TRBJ2-7	few	NA	CAWNLYHEQYF	TGTGCCTGGAACCTCTACCACGAGCAGTACTTC
TRBV6-5	TRBJ2-3	few	NA	CASSYLAPNTDTQYF	TGTGCCAGCAGTTACTTGGCCCCGAACACAGATACGCAGTATTTT
TRBV20-1	TRBJ2-3	many	TRBD2	CSARRTSLDTQYF	TGCAGTGCTAGAAGGACTAGCCTAGATACGCAGTATTTT
TRBV27	TRBJ2-5	few	NA	CASSPSNIQETQYF	TGTGCCAGCAGTCCCTCGAACATCCAAGAGACCCAGTACTTC
TRBV29-1	TRBJ2-2	few	NA	CSVGSGELFF	TGCAGCGTGGGAAGCGGAGAGCTGTTTTTT